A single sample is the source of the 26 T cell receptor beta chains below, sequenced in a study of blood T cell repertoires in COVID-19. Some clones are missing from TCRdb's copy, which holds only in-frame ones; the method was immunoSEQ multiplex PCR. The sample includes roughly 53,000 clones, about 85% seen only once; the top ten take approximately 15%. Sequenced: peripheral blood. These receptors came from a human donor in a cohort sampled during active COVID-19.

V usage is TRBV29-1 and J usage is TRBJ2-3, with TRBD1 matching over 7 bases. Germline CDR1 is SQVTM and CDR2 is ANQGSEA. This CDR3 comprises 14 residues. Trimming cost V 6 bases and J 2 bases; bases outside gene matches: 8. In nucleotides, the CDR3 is TGCAGCGTGGGGACCGGGACAGTCACAGATACGCAGTATTTT. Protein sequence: CSVGTGTVTDTQYF.

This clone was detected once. The CDR3 sequence is CASSLLQGLYNEQFF. For the CDR3, the DNA is TGCGCCAGCAGCTTACTCCAGGGCCTTTACAATGAGCAGTTCTTC. This chain uses TRBV5-1 with TRBJ2-1, with a weak D call TRBD1 (5 bases). V was pared by 2 bases and J by 4 bases, with 13 bases between. Germline CDR1 SGHRS, CDR2 YFSETQ. The CDR3 contains 15 residues.

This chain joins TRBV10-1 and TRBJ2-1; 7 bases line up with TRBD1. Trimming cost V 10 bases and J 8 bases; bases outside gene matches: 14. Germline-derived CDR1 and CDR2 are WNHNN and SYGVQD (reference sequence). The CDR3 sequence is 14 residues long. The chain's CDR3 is CAKDRVSLLDEQFF. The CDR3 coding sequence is TGCGCCAAAGACAGGGTGTCCCTCCTCGATGAGCAGTTCTTC.

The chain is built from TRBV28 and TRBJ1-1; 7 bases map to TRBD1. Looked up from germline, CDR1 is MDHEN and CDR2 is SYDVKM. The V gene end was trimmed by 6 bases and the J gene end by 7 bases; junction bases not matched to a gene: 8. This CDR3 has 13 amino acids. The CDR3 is CASRSFGTVEAFF. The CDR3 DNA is TGTGCCAGCAGATCCTTCGGGACAGTTGAAGCTTTCTTT.

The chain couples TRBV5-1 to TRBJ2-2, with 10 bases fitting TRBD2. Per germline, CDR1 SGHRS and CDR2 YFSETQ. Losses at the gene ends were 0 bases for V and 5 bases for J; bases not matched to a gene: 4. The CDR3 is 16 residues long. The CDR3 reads CASSLEGTSATGELFF. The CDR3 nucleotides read TGCGCCAGCAGCTTGGAGGGGACTAGCGCGACCGGGGAGCTGTTTTTT.

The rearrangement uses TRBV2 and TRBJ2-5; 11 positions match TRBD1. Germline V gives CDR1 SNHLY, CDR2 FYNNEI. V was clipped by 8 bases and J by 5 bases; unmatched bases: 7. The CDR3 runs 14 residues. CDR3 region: CASRPGQGVETQYF. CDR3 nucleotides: TGTGCCAGCCGGCCGGGACAGGGGGTGGAGACCCAGTACTTC. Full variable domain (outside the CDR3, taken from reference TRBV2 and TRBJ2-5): EPEVTQTPSHQVTQMGQEVILRCVPISNHLYFYWYRQILGQKVEFLVSFYNNEISEKSEIFDDQFSVERPDGSNFTLKIRSTKLEDSAMYFCASRPGQGVETQYFGPGTRLLVL.

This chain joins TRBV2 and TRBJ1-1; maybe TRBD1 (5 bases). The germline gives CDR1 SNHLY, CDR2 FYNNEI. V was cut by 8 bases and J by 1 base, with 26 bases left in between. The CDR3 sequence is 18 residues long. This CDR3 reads CASSRRIGVPITNTEAFF. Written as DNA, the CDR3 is TGTGCCAGCTCTAGAAGGATAGGGGTCCCGATCACGAACACTGAAGCTTTCTTT.

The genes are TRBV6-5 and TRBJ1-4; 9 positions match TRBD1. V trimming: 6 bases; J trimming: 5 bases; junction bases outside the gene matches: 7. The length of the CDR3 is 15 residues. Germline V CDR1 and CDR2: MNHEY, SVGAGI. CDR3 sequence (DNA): TGTGCCAGCAGCCTAGACAGGGGGGCGAATGAAAAACTGTTTTTT. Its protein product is CASSLDRGANEKLFF.

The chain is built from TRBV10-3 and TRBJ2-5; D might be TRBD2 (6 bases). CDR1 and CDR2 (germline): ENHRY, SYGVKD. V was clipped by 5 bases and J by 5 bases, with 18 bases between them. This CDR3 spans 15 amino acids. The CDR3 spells CAISQAGRFTETQYF. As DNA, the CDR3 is TGTGCCATCAGTCAGGCAGGGAGGTTTACGGAGACCCAGTACTTC.

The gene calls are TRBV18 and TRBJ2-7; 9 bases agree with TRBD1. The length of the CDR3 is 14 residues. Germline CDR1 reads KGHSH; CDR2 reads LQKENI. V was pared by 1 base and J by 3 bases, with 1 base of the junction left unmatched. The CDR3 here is CASSPQDRGYEQYF. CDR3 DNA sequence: TGTGCCAGCTCACCACAGGACAGGGGCTACGAGCAGTACTTC.

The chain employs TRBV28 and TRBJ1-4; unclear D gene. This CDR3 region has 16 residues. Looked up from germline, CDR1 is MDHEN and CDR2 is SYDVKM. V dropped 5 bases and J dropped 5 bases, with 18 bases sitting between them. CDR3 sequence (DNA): TGTGCCAGCAGTCGAGCTTCATCGGGGATGAATGAAAAACTGTTTTTT. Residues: CASSRASSGMNEKLFF.

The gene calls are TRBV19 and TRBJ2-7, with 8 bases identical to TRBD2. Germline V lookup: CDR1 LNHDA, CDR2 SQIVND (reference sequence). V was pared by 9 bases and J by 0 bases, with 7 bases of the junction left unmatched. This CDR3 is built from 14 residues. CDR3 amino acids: CASARGVGSYEQYF. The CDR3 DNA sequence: TGTGCCAGCGCGCGGGGGGTGGGCTCCTACGAGCAGTACTTC.

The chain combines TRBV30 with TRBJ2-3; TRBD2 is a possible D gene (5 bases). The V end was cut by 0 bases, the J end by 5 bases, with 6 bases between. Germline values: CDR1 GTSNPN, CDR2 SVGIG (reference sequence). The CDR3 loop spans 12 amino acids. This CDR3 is CAWSVGGDTQYF. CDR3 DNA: TGTGCCTGGAGTGTAGGAGGAGATACGCAGTATTTT.

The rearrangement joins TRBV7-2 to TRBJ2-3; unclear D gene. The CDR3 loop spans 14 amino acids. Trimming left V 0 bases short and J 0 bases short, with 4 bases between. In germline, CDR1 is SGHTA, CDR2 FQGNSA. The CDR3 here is CASSLARSTDTQYF. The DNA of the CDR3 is TGTGCCAGCAGCTTAGCCAGGAGCACAGATACGCAGTATTTT.

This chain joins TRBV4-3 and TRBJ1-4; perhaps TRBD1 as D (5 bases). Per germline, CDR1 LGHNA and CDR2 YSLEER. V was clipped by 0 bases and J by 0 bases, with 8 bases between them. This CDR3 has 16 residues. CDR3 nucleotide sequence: TGCGCCAGCAGCCAAGAGGGGGGGGCAACTAATGAAAAACTGTTTTTT. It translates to CASSQEGGATNEKLFF.

The CDR3 bases are TGTGCCAGCAGTGCCAGGGCAGGGAATCAGCCCCAGCATTTT. The encoded protein is CASSARAGNQPQHF. The rearrangement links TRBV2 to TRBJ1-5; perhaps TRBD1 as D (5 bases). V was clipped by 4 bases and J by 4 bases, with 11 bases between them. The CDR3 is 14 amino acids. Germline assignment: CDR1 SNHLY and CDR2 FYNNEI.

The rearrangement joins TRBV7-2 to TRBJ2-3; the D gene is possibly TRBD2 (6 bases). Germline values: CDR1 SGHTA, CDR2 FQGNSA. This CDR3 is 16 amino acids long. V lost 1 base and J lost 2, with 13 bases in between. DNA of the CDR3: TGTGCCAGCAGCTTAGTTAGGGTAGCGGTCACAGATACGCAGTATTTT. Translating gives CASSLVRVAVTDTQYF. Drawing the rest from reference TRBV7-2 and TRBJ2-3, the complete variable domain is GAGVSQSPSNKVTEKGKDVELRCDPISGHTALYWYRQSLGQGLEFLIYFQGNSAPDKSGLPSDRFSAERTGGSVSTLTIQRTQQEDSAVYLCASSLVRVAVTDTQYFGPGTRLTVL.

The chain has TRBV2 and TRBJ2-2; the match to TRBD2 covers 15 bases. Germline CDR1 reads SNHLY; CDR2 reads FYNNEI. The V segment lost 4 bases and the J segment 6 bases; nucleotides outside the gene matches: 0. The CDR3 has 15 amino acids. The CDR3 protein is CASSGTSGGAGELFF. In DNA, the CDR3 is TGTGCCAGCAGTGGGACTAGCGGGGGGGCCGGGGAGCTGTTTTTT.

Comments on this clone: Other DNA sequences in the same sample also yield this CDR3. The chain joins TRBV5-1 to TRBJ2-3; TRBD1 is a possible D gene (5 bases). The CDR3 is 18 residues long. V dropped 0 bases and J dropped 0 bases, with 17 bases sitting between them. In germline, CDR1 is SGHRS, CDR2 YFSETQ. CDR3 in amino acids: CASSLAREALGSTDTQYF. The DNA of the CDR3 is TGCGCCAGCAGCTTGGCCAGGGAAGCGCTCGGAAGCACAGATACGCAGTATTTT.

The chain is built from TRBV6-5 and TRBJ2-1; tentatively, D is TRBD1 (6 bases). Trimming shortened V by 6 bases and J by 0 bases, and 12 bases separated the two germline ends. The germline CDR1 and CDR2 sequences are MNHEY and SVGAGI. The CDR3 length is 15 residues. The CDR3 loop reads CASSPDRSSYNEQFF. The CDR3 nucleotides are TGTGCCAGCAGCCCCGACAGGAGCTCCTACAATGAGCAGTTCTTC.

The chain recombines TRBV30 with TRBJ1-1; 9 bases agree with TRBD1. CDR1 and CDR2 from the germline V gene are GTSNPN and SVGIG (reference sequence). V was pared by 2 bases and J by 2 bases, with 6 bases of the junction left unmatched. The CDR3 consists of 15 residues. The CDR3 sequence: CAWSTGGAGNTEAFF. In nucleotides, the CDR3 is TGTGCCTGGAGTACAGGGGGCGCAGGAAACACTGAAGCTTTCTTT.

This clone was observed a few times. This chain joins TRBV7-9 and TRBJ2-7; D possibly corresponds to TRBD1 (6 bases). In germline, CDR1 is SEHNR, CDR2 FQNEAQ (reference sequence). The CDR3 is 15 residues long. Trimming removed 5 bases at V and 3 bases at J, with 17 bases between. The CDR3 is CASSRPGAVRYEQYF. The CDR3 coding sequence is TGTGCCAGCAGCAGACCAGGGGCAGTTCGCTACGAGCAGTACTTC.

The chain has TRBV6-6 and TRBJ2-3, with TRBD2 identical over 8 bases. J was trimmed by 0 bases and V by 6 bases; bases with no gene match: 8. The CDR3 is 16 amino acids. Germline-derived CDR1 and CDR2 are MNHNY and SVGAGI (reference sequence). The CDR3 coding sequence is TGTGCCAGCAGGGGACTAGGGGCCCTTAGCACAGATACGCAGTATTTT. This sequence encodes CASRGLGALSTDTQYF.

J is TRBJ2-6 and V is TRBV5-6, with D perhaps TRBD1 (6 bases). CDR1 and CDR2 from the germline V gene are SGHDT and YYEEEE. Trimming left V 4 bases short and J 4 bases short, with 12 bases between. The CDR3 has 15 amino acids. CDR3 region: CASSPPGTGANVLTF. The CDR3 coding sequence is TGTGCCAGCAGCCCTCCCGGGACAGGGGCCAACGTCCTGACTTTC.

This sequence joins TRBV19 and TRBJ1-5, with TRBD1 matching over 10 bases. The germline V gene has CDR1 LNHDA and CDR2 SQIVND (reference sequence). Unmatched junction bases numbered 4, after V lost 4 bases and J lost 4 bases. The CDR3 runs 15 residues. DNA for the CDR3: TGTGCCAGTAGTACATCGGGACAGGGGAATCAGCCCCAGCATTTT. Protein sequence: CASSTSGQGNQPQHF.

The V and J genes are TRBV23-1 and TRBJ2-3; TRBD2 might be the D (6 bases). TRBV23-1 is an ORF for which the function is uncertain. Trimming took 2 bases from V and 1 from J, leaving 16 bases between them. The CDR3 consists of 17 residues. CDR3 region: CASSQLRNGGCTDTQYF. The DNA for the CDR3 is TGCGCCAGCAGTCAACTCCGAAACGGAGGGTGCACAGATACGCAGTATTTT.